This TCR beta chain was recovered during a study of vaccination effects on CD4 cells after COVID-19. This clone has just one count. Its antigen remains unknown. Expansion of antigen-specific CD4+ T cells with viral peptide pools was carried out by the ViraFEST assay before sequencing. The culture ran for 10 days, and then CD4+ T cells were isolated. Nucleocapsid antibodies were negative in the vaccine recipients, who had never had SARS-CoV-2 infection. The J segment lost 6 bases and the V segment lost 4 bases, leaving 4 bases of the junction unmatched. The germline V gene encodes CDR1 SGHTA and CDR2 FQGTGA. The CDR3 length is 15 residues. Only in-frame clones appear in the TCRdb table, and some are missing; sequencing was by immunoSEQ multiplex PCR. Counted here are some 41,000 clones, 70% to 80% occurring once; the ten biggest clones make up 10% to 14%.

The rearrangement uses TRBV7-3 and TRBJ2-1; 12 bases match TRBD2. This TCR derives from a human donor who received a COVID-19 vaccine. The material was CD4+ T cells from PBMCs cultured with SARS-CoV-2 spike peptides, obtained before COVID-19 vaccination. The DNA for the CDR3 is TGTGCCAGCAGCTCCTCTAGCGGGGGGGTCAATGAGCAGTTCTTC. Residues: CASSSSSGGVNEQFF.